These 10 T cell receptor beta chains were all obtained from the same sample, sequenced in a study of OX40 agonist ivuxolimab in advanced cancers. Some clones are missing from TCRdb's copy, which holds only in-frame ones; the method was immunoSEQ multiplex PCR. The sample shows 70,000 to 95,000 clones, about nine tenths of them seen only once. Material: CD4+ or CD8+ T cells sorted from blood, obtained in a trial of the OX40 agonist ivuxolimab. The source of these receptors is an adult with an advanced solid tumor such as melanoma, head and neck, liver or kidney cancer.

V and J are TRBV5-1 and TRBJ2-7; TRBD2 matches at 11 bases. V was pared by 4 bases and J by 9 bases, with 9 bases of the junction left unmatched. The CDR3 has 14 amino acids. The germline CDR1 and CDR2 sequences are SGHRS and YFSETQ. The CDR3 is CASSTTSGGVGQYF. The CDR3 bases are TGCGCCAGCAGCACCACTAGCGGGGGAGTCGGGCAGTACTTC. The whole variable domain, filled in from reference TRBV5-1 and TRBJ2-7, reads KAGVTQTPRYLIKTRGQQVTLSCSPISGHRSVSWYQQTPGQGLQFLFEYFSETQRNKGNFPGRFSGRQFSNSRSEMNVSTLELGDSALYLCASSTTSGGVGQYFGPGTRLTVT.

For the CDR3, the DNA is TGTGCCAGTAGTAACGGGGGCGGGGAGCTGTTTTTT. Translated: CASSNGGGELFF. The chain recombines TRBV19 with TRBJ2-2; D might be TRBD2 (6 bases). The CDR3 is 12 residues long. The V gene's germline CDR1 is LNHDA and CDR2 SQIVND (reference sequence). V lost 4 bases, J lost 7 bases, and 7 bases lay in between.

This rearrangement joins TRBV21-1 to TRBJ2-6. TRBV21-1 is a pseudogene locus. The CDR3 is 18 amino acids. CDR3 nucleotide sequence: TGTGCCAGCAGCGCCCACAGAAACGCGGACTCTGGGGCCAACGTCCTGACTTTC. Translation: CASSAHRNADSGANVLTF.

This chain links TRBV7-9 with TRBJ1-2; no clear D gene. Germline CDR1 is SEHNR and CDR2 is FQNEAQ (reference sequence). The CDR3 length is 12 residues. Trimming stripped 4 bases from V and 1 base from J, with 4 bases between. As DNA, the CDR3 is TGTGCCAGCAGCTCGAATAACTATGGCTACACCTTC. Amino acids: CASSSNNYGYTF.

The chain links TRBV11-2 to TRBJ2-5; 7 bases line up with TRBD2. In germline, CDR1 is SGHAT, CDR2 FQNNGV. The CDR3 has 14 amino acids. The junction had 1 base not matched to a gene; V was cut back by 1 base and J by 2 bases. CDR3 loop: CASSLGTSQETQYF. Written as DNA, the CDR3 is TGTGCCAGCAGCTTAGGGACTAGTCAAGAGACCCAGTACTTC.

The V and J genes are TRBV6-8 and TRBJ2-1; possible D gene TRBD2, 5 bases. Germline values: CDR1 MNHGY, CDR2 SAAAGT. Trimming pared 0 bases from V and 7 bases from J, leaving 25 bases between. The CDR3 extends over 19 amino acids. Here the CDR3 reads CASSYSGPENGNWYNEQFF. In DNA form, the CDR3 reads TGTGCCAGCAGTTACTCAGGCCCCGAAAACGGGAATTGGTATAATGAGCAGTTCTTC.

The chain is built from TRBV10-3 and TRBJ2-3; D not resolved. Trimming removed 4 bases from V and 5 bases from J, with 13 bases in between. The CDR3 runs to 14 residues. Germline-derived CDR1 and CDR2 are ENHRY and SYGVKD. The CDR3 sequence: CAISVSGIVDTQYF. DNA of the CDR3: TGTGCCATCAGTGTTAGTGGGATCGTAGATACGCAGTATTTT.

This chain links TRBV19 with TRBJ2-7; D gene ambiguous. This CDR3 has 15 residues. The germline gives CDR1 LNHDA, CDR2 SQIVND (reference sequence). V was shortened by 4 bases and J by 0 bases, with 13 bases between the two germline ends. CDR3 nucleotides: TGTGCCAGTAGTAAGGACGGAGAGATCTCCTACGAGCAGTACTTC. It yields the protein CASSKDGEISYEQYF. Full variable domain (rest looked up from reference TRBV19 and TRBJ2-7): DGGITQSPKYLFRKEGQNVTLSCEQNLNHDAMYWYRQDPGQGLRLIYYSQIVNDFQKGDIAEGYSVSREKKESFPLTVTSAQKNPTAFYLCASSKDGEISYEQYFGPGTRLTVT.

The rearrangement uses TRBV15 and TRBJ2-5; D could derive from TRBD1 or TRBD2 (5 bases each). V lost 0 bases to trimming and J lost 9 bases, with 8 bases between them. The CDR3 extends over 12 amino acids. Germline-derived CDR1 and CDR2 are LNHNV and YYDKDF (reference sequence). As DNA, the CDR3 is TGTGCCACCAGCAGAGATCGAGGGGCCCAGTACTTC. Its translation: CATSRDRGAQYF.

Remarks on this clone: An end of the junction differs from the germline gene, which may be a read error. The chain combines TRBV7-7 with TRBJ1-2; 9 positions match TRBD1. CDR1 and CDR2 from the germline V gene are SSHAT and FNYEAQ (reference sequence). There are 15 residues in the CDR3. CDR3 in amino acids: CASSPAAQGANGYTF. Written as DNA, the CDR3 is TGTGCTAGCAGCCCTGCGGCACAGGGGGCAAATGGCTACACCTTC.